This is a list of T cell receptor beta chains from one sample in a study of beta chain features in type 1 diabetes. Generated by immunoSEQ multiplex PCR, the TCRdb table keeps only in-frame clones and is missing some. The data contain fewer than 110,000 clones, 28% of them singletons. The specimen was central memory CD4+ T cells from blood. The receptors originated from a woman younger than 30 with type 1 diabetes. CDR3s include the opening cysteine and the closing phenylalanine or tryptophan. The D gene is left open where the match is weak. Clone size is not always given. Where it is, it says once, few, many or a class for expanded clones.

V: TRBV29-1; D: TRBD2; J: TRBJ2-3; size: few; CDR3: CSVDGAGGTDTQYF; DNA: TGCAGCGTTGACGGGGCGGGAGGAACAGATACGCAGTATTTT
V: TRBV4-3; D: TRBD2; J: TRBJ2-1; size: few; CDR3: CASSPRLAGDRSNYNEQFF; DNA: TGCGCCAGCAGCCCTCGACTAGCGGGAGATAGGTCAAACTACAATGAGCAGTTCTTC
V: TRBV2; D: .; J: TRBJ2-7; size: few; CDR3: CASSETGYEQYF; DNA: TGTGCCAGCAGTGAAACTGGTTACGAGCAGTACTTC
V: TRBV20-1; D: .; J: TRBJ2-3; size: few; CDR3: CSARQDTQYF; DNA: TGCAGTGCTAGACAAGATACGCAGTATTTT
V: TRBV11-2; D: .; J: TRBJ2-3; size: few; CDR3: CASSLSGNAVDTQYF; DNA: TGTGCCAGCAGCTTAAGCGGAAACGCCGTGGATACGCAGTATTTT
V: TRBV29-1; D: .; J: TRBJ2-7; size: .; CDR3: CSVPGSTHYEQYF; DNA: TGCAGCGTCCCCGGGTCTACCCACTACGAGCAGTACTTC
V: TRBV2; D: TRBD2; J: TRBJ2-1; size: few; CDR3: CASKRTSDNNEQFF; DNA: TGTGCCAGCAAAAGGACTAGCGACAACAATGAGCAGTTCTTC
V: TRBV5-1; D: .; J: TRBJ2-3; size: few; CDR3: CASSLGVGVDTDTQYF; DNA: TGCGCCAGCAGCTTGGGGGTGGGAGTCGACACAGATACGCAGTATTTT
V: TRBV21-1; D: .; J: TRBJ2-5; size: few; CDR3: CASSNTHSGRGETQYF; DNA: TGTGCCAGCAGCAATACTCATAGCGGGAGGGGCGAGACCCAGTACTTC
V: TRBV30; D: TRBD1; J: TRBJ1-2; size: few; CDR3: CVGQGGNGYTF; DNA: TGTGTAGGACAGGGAGGAAATGGCTACACCTTC
V: TRBV11-2; D: .; J: TRBJ2-5; size: .; CDR3: CASSSVETQYF; DNA: TGTGCCAGCAGCTCAGTGGAGACCCAGTACTTC